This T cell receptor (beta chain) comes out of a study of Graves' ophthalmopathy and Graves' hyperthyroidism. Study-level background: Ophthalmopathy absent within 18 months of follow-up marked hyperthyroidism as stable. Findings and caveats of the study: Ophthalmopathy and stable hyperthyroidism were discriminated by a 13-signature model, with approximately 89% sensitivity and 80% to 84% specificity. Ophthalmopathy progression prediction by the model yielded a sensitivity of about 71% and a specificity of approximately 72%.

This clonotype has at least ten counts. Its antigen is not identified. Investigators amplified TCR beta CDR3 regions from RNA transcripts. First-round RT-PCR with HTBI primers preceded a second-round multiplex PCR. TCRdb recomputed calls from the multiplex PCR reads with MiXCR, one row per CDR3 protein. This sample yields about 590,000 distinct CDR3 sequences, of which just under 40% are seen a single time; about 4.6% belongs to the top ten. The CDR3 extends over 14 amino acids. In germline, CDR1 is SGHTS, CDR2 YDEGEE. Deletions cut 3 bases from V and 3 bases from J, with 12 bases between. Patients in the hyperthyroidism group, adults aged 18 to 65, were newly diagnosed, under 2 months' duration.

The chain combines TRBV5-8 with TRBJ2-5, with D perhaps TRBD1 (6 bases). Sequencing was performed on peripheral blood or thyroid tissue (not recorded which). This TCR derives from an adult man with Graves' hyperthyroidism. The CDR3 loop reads CASSSWTEEETQYF. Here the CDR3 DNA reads TGTGCCAGCAGCTCCTGGACAGAAGAAGAGACCCAGTACTTC.